A selection of T cell receptor beta chains follows, all from one sample in a study of cytomegalovirus exposure and HLA in healthy donors. This table comes from immunoSEQ multiplex PCR, and its TCRdb copy is limited to in-frame clones, with some not included. This sample carries about 200,000 clones, 70% to 85% of them seen once, and the ten largest clones take around 0.1%. The sample consisted of PBMCs. The receptors shown here come from a boy between 2 and 10 years old in good health and CMV-seronegative. Both conserved end residues are part of each CDR3. D genes are given only for firm matches. Only part of the rows carry a size: once, few, many, or a class if the clone is expanded.

>TRBJ2-3|TRBV2|NA|NA
CASSGWASSTDTQYF
TGTGCCAGCAGTGGTTGGGCCTCTAGCACAGATACGCAGTATTTT
>TRBJ2-3|TRBV9|NA|TRBD2
CASSPKPHPLAGGGDTQYF
TGTGCCAGCAGCCCCAAACCACACCCACTAGCGGGGGGTGGAGATACGCAGTATTTT
>TRBJ2-1|TRBV10-3|NA|NA
CATQSPYNEQFF
TGTGCCACCCAAAGCCCCTACAATGAGCAGTTCTTC
>TRBJ2-7|TRBV5-1|once|NA
CASSFESSYEQYF
TGCGCCAGCAGCTTCGAAAGCTCCTACGAGCAGTACTTC
>TRBJ1-2|TRBV6-1|few|NA
CAGQARETGNYGYTF
TGTGCCGGCCAAGCCCGAGAGACAGGCAACTATGGCTACACCTTC
>TRBJ2-1|TRBV4-3|NA|TRBD2
CASSQDRSGGGSYNEQFF
TGCGCCAGCAGCCAAGATCGAAGCGGGGGGGGGTCCTACAATGAGCAGTTCTTC
>TRBJ1-2|TRBV6-1|NA|TRBD1
CASSVGQGPNYGYTF
TGTGCCAGCAGTGTAGGACAGGGGCCTAACTATGGCTACACCTTC
>TRBJ2-1|TRBV6-6|NA|NA
CASSPLLGGAGPQFF
TGTGCCAGCAGCCCCTTGTTAGGGGGGGCCGGGCCCCAGTTCTTC
>TRBJ2-5|TRBV5-1|NA|TRBD1
CASSLGIQGRQETQYF
TGCGCCAGCAGCTTGGGTATACAGGGGCGGCAAGAGACCCAGTACTTC
>TRBJ1-1|TRBV10-3|NA|NA
CAISESTGRNTEAFF
TGTGCCATCAGTGAGTCGACAGGCCGAAACACTGAAGCTTTCTTT
>TRBJ2-5|TRBV4-3|few|TRBD2
CASSQVSRTSGWRSGQETQYF
TGCGCCAGCAGCCAAGTTTCCAGGACTAGCGGGTGGAGGTCGGGACAGGAGACCCAGTACTTC
>TRBJ2-4|TRBV6-1|NA|NA
CASSEQGKGWSKNIQYF
TGTGCCAGCAGTGAACAGGGGAAGGGATGGTCCAAAAACATTCAGTACTTC
>TRBJ2-1|TRBV9|NA|NA
CASSVAGNEQFF
TGTGCCAGCAGCGTAGCCGGGAATGAGCAGTTCTTC
>TRBJ2-5|TRBV5-1|NA|TRBD2
CASSLRGTLAGQETQYF
TGCGCCAGCAGCTTGCGCGGAACGCTAGCGGGGCAAGAGACCCAGTACTTC
>TRBJ2-1|TRBV6-6|NA|TRBD2
CASSYGGAYNEQFF
TGTGCCAGCAGTTACGGGGGGGCCTACAATGAGCAGTTCTTC
>TRBJ1-2|TRBV19|NA|NA
CASSTGNHYGYTF
TGTGCCAGTAGTACGGGGAATCACTATGGCTACACCTTC
>TRBJ1-1|TRBV7-9|NA|TRBD1
CSSSFDPGTGNTEAFF
TGTTCCAGCAGCTTCGACCCCGGGACAGGGAACACTGAAGCTTTCTTT
>TRBJ1-5|TRBV4-3|once|TRBD1
CASSLGTGTDQPQHF
TGCGCCAGCAGCCTTGGGACAGGGACGGATCAGCCCCAGCATTTT
>TRBJ2-2|TRBV19|NA|NA
CASSAIQGRELFF
TGTGCCAGTAGTGCAATACAGGGCCGGGAGCTGTTTTTT
>TRBJ2-1|TRBV7-2|NA|TRBD2
CASSPAGLAGNEQFF
TGTGCCAGCAGCCCAGCGGGACTAGCGGGGAATGAGCAGTTCTTC
>TRBJ2-1|TRBV7-7|NA|TRBD2
CASSLELAGGPQFF
TGTGCTAGCAGCTTAGAACTAGCGGGGGGGCCGCAGTTCTTC
>TRBJ1-2|TRBV18|NA|NA
CASSPPTRPSYGYTF
TGTGCCAGCTCACCACCCACCAGGCCAAGCTATGGCTACACCTTC
>TRBJ2-1|TRBV9|NA|TRBD2
CASSAVGGSYNEQFF
TGTGCCAGCAGCGCAGTGGGGGGGTCCTACAATGAGCAGTTCTTC
>TRBJ1-3|TRBV5-6|NA|NA
CASSPFLGPSGNTIYF
TGTGCCAGCAGCCCGTTTCTAGGCCCCTCTGGAAACACCATATATTTT
>TRBJ2-3|TRBV10-3|NA|NA
CAISESGMGTDTQYF
TGTGCCATCAGTGAATCCGGGATGGGGACAGATACGCAGTATTTT
>TRBJ1-1|TRBV28|NA|NA
CASISSATEAFF
TGTGCCAGCATTAGCTCTGCTACGGAAGCTTTCTTT
>TRBJ2-7|TRBV2|few|TRBD1
CASSATGTGGIPTDEQYF
TGTGCCAGCAGTGCAACCGGGACAGGGGGTATTCCTACCGACGAGCAGTACTTC
>TRBJ1-6|TRBV2|few|TRBD1
CASRDTGVLHF
TGTGCCAGCAGAGACACAGGGGTCCTCCACTTT
>TRBJ1-3|TRBV5-1|NA|NA
CASSLEVGGRRNTIYF
TGCGCCAGCAGCTTGGAAGTCGGCGGGCGACGAAACACCATATATTTT
>TRBJ1-1|TRBV7-2|NA|TRBD1
CASSSDRATEAFF
TGTGCCAGCAGCTCAGACAGGGCCACTGAAGCTTTCTTT
>TRBJ2-3|TRBV2|NA|TRBD2
CASSDLGLAGSDTQYF
TGTGCCAGCAGTGACTTAGGACTAGCGGGGTCAGATACGCAGTATTTT
>TRBJ1-5|TRBV6-4|NA|NA
CAGTDGCPTYQPQHF
TGTGCCGGGACTGACGGTTGTCCGACTTATCAGCCCCAGCATTTT
>TRBJ1-1|TRBV7-9|NA|NA
CASSLGSGLGNTEAFF
TGTGCCAGCAGCTTAGGATCGGGGTTGGGGAACACTGAAGCTTTCTTT
>TRBJ1-1|TRBV2|NA|TRBD1
CASSLGQGNTEAFF
TGTGCCAGCAGCCTAGGACAGGGAAACACTGAAGCTTTCTTT
>TRBJ1-1|TRBV29-1|NA|NA
CSPQRTADREAFF
TGCAGCCCCCAACGGACAGCGGACCGGGAAGCTTTCTTT
>TRBJ2-7|TRBV7-8|few|NA
CASSLGGRYEQYF
TGTGCCAGCAGCTTAGGGGGCAGGTACGAGCAGTACTTC
>TRBJ1-2|TRBV27|NA|TRBD1
CASSLLAGTGARNYGYTF
TGTGCCAGCAGTTTGTTGGCCGGGACAGGCGCTAGAAACTATGGCTACACCTTC
>TRBJ1-2|TRBV5-8|NA|NA
CASSLRGLYYGYTF
TGTGCCAGCAGCTTGAGGGGGTTATACTATGGCTACACCTTC
>TRBJ1-2|TRBV6-5|NA|TRBD1
CASRGGQGAYGYTF
TGTGCCAGCAGGGGAGGACAGGGGGCCTACGGCTACACCTTC
>TRBJ2-3|TRBV29-1|NA|TRBD2
CSVGGRGGSNTQYF
TGCAGCGTTGGAGGTCGGGGGGGCTCGAATACGCAGTATTTT
>TRBJ1-4|TRBV19|NA|NA
CASSITGTGEKLFF
TGTGCCAGTAGTATCACAGGGACGGGTGAAAAACTGTTTTTT
>TRBJ2-3|TRBV15|NA|NA
CATSRGYAGTDTQYF
TGTGCCACCAGCAGAGGATATGCAGGGACAGATACGCAGTATTTT
>TRBJ2-7|TRBV7-8|NA|TRBD2
CASSLLSSGGFYEQYF
TGTGCCAGCAGCCTACTAAGCAGCGGGGGGTTCTACGAGCAGTACTTC
>TRBJ1-2|TRBV4-1|NA|TRBD1
CASSQPGTGKGYTF
TGCGCCAGCAGCCAACCCGGGACAGGGAAGGGCTACACCTTC
>TRBJ2-1|TRBV6-1|NA|TRBD2
CASSGRLSGVSYNEQFF
TGTGCCAGCAGTGGGAGACTGAGCGGGGTCTCCTACAATGAGCAGTTCTTC
>TRBJ1-1|TRBV6-6|NA|TRBD1
CASSLDRGMNTEAFF
TGTGCCAGCAGTTTGGACAGGGGGATGAACACTGAAGCTTTCTTT
>TRBJ1-6|TRBV5-5|once|NA
CASSLVVPRGSYNSPLHF
TGTGCCAGCAGCTTGGTCGTCCCAAGGGGCTCCTATAATTCACCCCTCCACTTT
>TRBJ1-2|TRBV18|NA|NA
CASSLSSGFRWGYTF
TGTGCCAGCTCACTGTCATCAGGGTTCCGCTGGGGCTACACCTTC
>TRBJ1-4|TRBV7-9|few|NA
CASRDSNEKLFF
TGTGCCAGCAGGGACAGTAATGAAAAACTGTTTTTT
>TRBJ1-2|TRBV29-1|NA|NA
CSVARGRTSGYTF
TGCAGCGTTGCCCGGGGGAGAACTAGTGGCTACACCTTC
>TRBJ2-1|TRBV29-1|NA|TRBD1
CSVVIGTGSYNEQFF
TGCAGCGTCGTAATAGGGACAGGGTCCTACAATGAGCAGTTCTTC
>TRBJ1-2|TRBV7-6|once|NA
CASSLFPNYGYTF
TGTGCCAGCAGCTTATTTCCAAACTATGGCTACACCTTC
>TRBJ2-3|TRBV11-2|few|NA
CASSLGIGTSTDTQYF
TGTGCCAGCAGCTTAGGAATAGGGACAAGCACAGATACGCAGTATTTT
>TRBJ1-5|TRBV19|NA|NA
CASSQQGPKANQPQHF
TGTGCCAGTAGTCAACAGGGTCCAAAAGCGAATCAGCCCCAGCATTTT
>TRBJ2-5|TRBV5-1|NA|TRBD2
CASRSGTIEETQYF
TGCGCCAGCAGATCCGGGACTATTGAGGAGACCCAGTACTTC
>TRBJ1-2|TRBV18|NA|NA
CASSPPFQGVGGYTF
TGTGCCAGCTCACCACCGTTTCAAGGGGTCGGCGGCTACACCTTC
>TRBJ1-6|TRBV2|NA|TRBD1
CASSELGQVNSPLHF
TGTGCCAGCAGTGAACTGGGACAGGTTAATTCACCCCTCCACTTT
>TRBJ2-5|TRBV28|NA|NA
CASSPPAAGDSRETQYF
TGTGCCAGCAGTCCCCCCGCAGCTGGGGACTCCAGGGAGACCCAGTACTTC
>TRBJ2-1|TRBV5-8|NA|NA
CASSLGRGLIYNEQFF
TGTGCCAGCAGCTTAGGTCGGGGACTCATCTACAATGAGCAGTTCTTC